This T cell receptor (beta chain) was recovered during a study of blood T cell repertoires in COVID-19. Background on the study: The United States, Italy and Spain provided the acute and convalescent COVID-19 samples.

The data were produced by immunoSEQ multiplex PCR, yet TCRdb's version contains in-frame clones alone and is incomplete. The data contain some 490,000 clones, 80% to 90% of them singletons. J lost 6 bases, V lost 7 bases, and 6 bases had no gene match. This CDR3 contains 14 residues. Germline assignment: CDR1 MDHEN and CDR2 SYDVKM. The chain is built from TRBV28 and TRBJ1-4; 9 bases line up with TRBD1. This TCR came from a human donor in a cohort sampled during active COVID-19. Specimen: peripheral blood. The DNA for the CDR3 is TGTGCCAGCAAAACAGGGGGCGTAGATGAAAAACTGTTTTTT. Amino acid sequence: CASKTGGVDEKLFF.